The source of this TCR beta chain is a study of monozygotic twins with inflammatory bowel disease. The CDR3 totals 16 residues. Germline-derived CDR1 and CDR2 are SGHNT and YYREEE (reference sequence). cDNA for TCRalpha and TCRbeta was amplified by nested PCRs of roughly 17 then 9 cycles. With the 5' RACE reads reprocessed, TCRdb shows one record per CDR3 protein and no DNA. The specimen's table records about 210,000 distinct CDR3 sequences. Each donor had approximately 2.5 ml of blood drawn. J is TRBJ2-3 and V is TRBV5-4; TCRdb's assignment of TRBD2 cannot be checked, as there is no DNA. The sequenced sample consisted of blood. The receptor comes from a human donor with ulcerative colitis or Crohn's disease, or a healthy co-twin of an affected twin (not recorded which). CDR3 in amino acids: CASSRGEGGRTDTQYF.